This TCR beta chain is from a study of blood T cell repertoires in COVID-19. Study background: Samples came from the United States, Italy and Spain, spanning acute and convalescent COVID-19.

Repertoires were generated with immunoSEQ multiplex PCR, while TCRdb's copy carries only in-frame clones and drops some. Seen here are around 56,000 clones, around 79% observed once, and the top ten hold about 15%. This clone was seen once. V lost 7 bases and J lost 11, with 22 bases in between. This CDR3 has 14 amino acids. Germline lookup yields CDR1 KGHDR and CDR2 SFDVKD. The source is a woman in her 70s with acute or convalescent COVID-19. Sequenced: peripheral blood. This chain uses TRBV24-1 with TRBJ1-1; D remains ambiguous. CDR3 sequence: CATRASDGEGKAFF. The DNA for the CDR3 is TGTGCCACCAGGGCATCAGATGGTGAGGGTAAGGCTTTCTTT.